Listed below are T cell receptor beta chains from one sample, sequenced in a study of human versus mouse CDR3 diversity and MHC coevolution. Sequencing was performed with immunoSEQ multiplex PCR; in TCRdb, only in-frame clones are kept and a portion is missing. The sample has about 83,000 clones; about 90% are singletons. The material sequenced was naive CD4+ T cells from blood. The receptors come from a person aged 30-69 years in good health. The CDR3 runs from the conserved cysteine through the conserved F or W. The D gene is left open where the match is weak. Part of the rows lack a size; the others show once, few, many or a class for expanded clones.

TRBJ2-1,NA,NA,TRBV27,CASSSQGIWSKVSSYNEQFF,TGTGCCAGCAGTTCCCAGGGTATATGGAGCAAAGTAAGCTCCTACAATGAGCAGTTCTTC
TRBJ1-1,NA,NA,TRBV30,CASKGGDTEAFF,TGTGCCTCGAAGGGGGGGGACACTGAAGCTTTCTTT
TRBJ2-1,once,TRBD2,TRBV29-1,CSVLWGGSYNEQFF,TGCAGCGTTCTGTGGGGGGGGTCCTACAATGAGCAGTTCTTC
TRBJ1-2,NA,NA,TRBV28,CASSLRVDGGFDGYTF,TGTGCCAGCAGTTTAAGGGTCGACGGGGGTTTCGATGGCTACACCTTC
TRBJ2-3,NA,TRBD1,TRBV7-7,CASSPGQGGDTQYF,TGTGCCAGCAGCCCTGGACAGGGTGGAGATACGCAGTATTTT
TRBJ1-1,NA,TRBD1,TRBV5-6,CASSFGTGVLNTEAFF,TGTGCCAGCAGCTTCGGGACAGGGGTATTGAACACTGAAGCTTTCTTT
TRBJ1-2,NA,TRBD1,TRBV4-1,CASSRGTDANYGYTF,TGCGCCAGCAGCCGCGGGACAGACGCTAACTATGGCTACACCTTC
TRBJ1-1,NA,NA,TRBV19,CATKLGDLNTEAFF,TGTGCCACCAAACTAGGAGACTTGAACACTGAAGCTTTCTTT
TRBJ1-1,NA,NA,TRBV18,CASSQIPDRPNTEAFF,TGTGCCAGCTCACAAATACCGGACAGACCGAACACTGAAGCTTTCTTT
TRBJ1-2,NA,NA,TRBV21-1,CASRRGGHGYTF,TGTGCCAGCAGACGGGGAGGGCATGGCTACACCTTC